This TCR beta chain was retrieved from a study of T cells after yellow fever vaccination (dated by TCRdb to the late 2010s). Turning to the overall study: The SMART-Seq v4 Ultra Low Input RNA kit was used to prepare libraries from fractions with low cell numbers. Bulk TCR alpha and beta repertoires were sequenced longitudinally to track T-cell clones before and after primary and booster YFV17D yellow fever vaccination. Two healthy male donors, one aged 18 to 30 and one aged 30 to 39 years, made up the cohort. Bulk PBMC replicates and cell subsets were isolated from blood drawn at multiple timepoints before and after both primary and secondary immunization.

The treatment or condition tag for this specimen amounts to: live attenuated yellow fever vaccine strain. Two biological replicates of bulk PBMCs were collected at each blood-draw timepoint. PBMCs were isolated from peripheral blood using a standard Ficoll-Paque protocol. TriZol was used to extract RNA from bulk PBMCs, from CD4 and CD8 fractions, and from dextramer-positive and dextramer-negative fractions. TCR cDNA was synthesized by 5'RACE template switching, which introduced a universal primer site and unique molecular identifiers. Priming for cDNA synthesis came from both the TCR alpha and TCR beta constant segments. Libraries were amplified in two PCR steps, with sample barcodes and sequencing adapters added in the second step. Sequencing of libraries was performed on Illumina HiSeq 2500 (2x100 bp) or NovaSeq (2x150 bp). On the study's bioinformatics: MIGEC handled demultiplexing of reads and collapsing into UMI consensus sequences, while MiXCR performed V(D)J alignment. Vaccine-responding clonotypes were defined with edgeR using replicate PBMC samples, requiring FDR below 0.01 and a log2 fold change above 5 up to day 15. Each bulk clonotype was labeled CD4 or CD8 based on which sequenced repertoire, CD4 or CD8, contained the clonotype at higher abundance. The public reads were reprocessed in TCRdb via fastp at Q25 and MiXCR, keeping in-frame beta chains. Each CDR3 protein appears once, grouped with its most common genes and DNA. These V and J calls rely on TCRdb rather than the paper's analysis. This sample lists more than 300,000 distinct CDR3 sequences; 6.8% were detected once. Over 15% of the sample rests with the top ten.

As for this clonotype: It lacks a known antigen. No quality values exist for individual bases; no much larger clone is one base distant.

General findings and caveats noted by the study authors: Most clones expanded after primary vaccination (about 95% of CD4 and roughly 88% of CD8) were re-detected after the booster, suggesting that broad memory maintenance occurred. A small share of clonotypes occurred in both CD4 and CD8 compartments, likely arising from convergent recombination. Compared with the primary T-cell response, the secondary T-cell response was weaker but faster, peaking on day 5 rather than day 15. FACS-sorted repertoires could contain abundant contaminating clonotypes from the bulk population, so computational filtering was required. Because the study included only a couple of donors, the extent to which the findings can be generalized is limited.

CDR1 DFQATT and CDR2 SNEGSKA are derived from the germline V gene (reference sequence). V is shortened by 0 bases, J by 5 bases, and the region joining them spans 16 bases. The CDR3 goes from the cysteine to the phenylalanine over 15 residues. Only the CDR3 DNA stays, 45 bases, in frame from base 1. This TCR derives from a man aged 18 to 29 who received the YFV17D yellow fever vaccine. The input for sequencing was PBMCs, taken about 41 days after the first yellow fever vaccination. The rearranged chain carries TRBV20-1 and TRBJ1-1; tentative D gene TRBD1, with 6 bases matching. The nucleotide sequence reads TGCAGTGCTAGAGATCGCGGGACACCATATACTGAAGCTTTCTTT. Its protein product is CSARDRGTPYTEAFF.